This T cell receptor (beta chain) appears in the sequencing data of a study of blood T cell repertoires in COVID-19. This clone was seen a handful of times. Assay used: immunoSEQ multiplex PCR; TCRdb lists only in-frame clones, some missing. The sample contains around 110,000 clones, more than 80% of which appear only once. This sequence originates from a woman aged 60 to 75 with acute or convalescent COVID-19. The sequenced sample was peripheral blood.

CDR3 nucleotide sequence: TGCAGTGCTGCCGGCTATGGCTACACCTTC. It encodes CSAAGYGYTF. J is TRBJ1-2 and V is TRBV20-1, with D unresolved. V lost 5 bases to trimming and J lost 4 bases, with 5 bases between them. This CDR3 comprises 10 residues. Germline CDR1 is DFQATT and CDR2 is SNEGSKA (reference sequence).